These T cell receptor beta chains were read from a single sample in a study of shared clonotypes between healthy human individuals. The data were produced by immunoSEQ multiplex PCR, yet TCRdb's version contains in-frame clones alone and is incomplete. This sample has millions of clones, with around 90% found just once. The sequencing sample was made of naive CD4+ T cells sorted from blood. The receptors were sampled from a man aged 18 to 30 in good health. CDR3s include the opening cysteine and the closing phenylalanine or tryptophan. The D gene is left open where the match is weak. Clone size is not always given. Where it is, it says once, few, many or a class for expanded clones.

d_call j_call clone_size v_call cdr3_aa cdr3_nt
TRBD1 TRBJ1-6 - TRBV4-1 CASSRAPTGRYSPLHF TGCGCCAGCAGCCGGGCCCCGACAGGGAGGTACTCACCCCTCCACTTT
TRBD1 TRBJ2-7 - TRBV6-5 CASSRTGMPYEQYF TGTGCCAGCAGTAGGACAGGGATGCCCTACGAGCAGTACTTC
- TRBJ2-3 - TRBV5-1 CASSQQSGSRTDTQYF TGCGCCAGCAGCCAACAGTCGGGATCCCGCACAGATACGCAGTATTTT
- TRBJ1-5 - TRBV16 CASSQSPGGYQPQHF TGTGCCAGCAGCCAATCTCCCGGGGGTTATCAGCCCCAGCATTTT
- TRBJ2-7 once TRBV2 CASSRGGHEQYF TGTGCCAGCAGCAGGGGGGGACACGAGCAGTACTTC
- TRBJ1-5 - TRBV28 CASFSSGGQPQHF TGTGCCAGCTTTTCCTCCGGAGGGCAGCCCCAGCATTTT
TRBD2 TRBJ2-7 - TRBV4-3 CASSQDVAGVYEQYF TGCGCCAGCAGCCAAGATGTTGCGGGAGTCTACGAGCAGTACTTC
- TRBJ1-4 - TRBV10-3 CAVFQETNEKLFF TGTGCCGTGTTTCAGGAGACAAATGAAAAACTGTTTTTT
- TRBJ2-1 - TRBV30 CAWGKAYNEQFF TGTGCCTGGGGTAAGGCCTACAATGAGCAGTTCTTC
- TRBJ2-7 - TRBV19 CASSIGYGTTPGEQYF TGTGCCAGTAGTATAGGGTACGGCACTACTCCAGGCGAGCAGTACTTC
- TRBJ2-7 - TRBV6-5 CASSRARHGYEQYF TGTGCCAGCTCTCGTGCGAGGCATGGCTACGAGCAGTACTTC
TRBD2 TRBJ2-5 - TRBV19 CASGTGLAGGETQYF TGTGCCAGTGGGACAGGACTAGCGGGAGGAGAGACCCAGTACTTC
TRBD1 TRBJ2-4 - TRBV18 CASSIFEGATKNIQYF TGTGCCAGCTCAATTTTCGAGGGGGCTACCAAAAACATTCAGTACTTC
TRBD1 TRBJ2-3 - TRBV12-5 CASGPGQGYGTDTQYF TGTGCTAGTGGCCCGGGACAGGGGTACGGCACAGATACGCAGTATTTT
- TRBJ2-6 - TRBV5-6 CASSLVQGAGANVLTF TGTGCCAGCAGCTTGGTCCAAGGGGCCGGGGCCAACGTCCTGACTTTC
- TRBJ2-7 - TRBV2 CASSTQGIAYEQYF TGTGCCAGCAGTACCCAGGGTATCGCTTACGAGCAGTACTTC